This TCR beta chain was documented in a study of PD-L1 blockade in urothelial cancer. About the study: Bladder-origin urothelial cancer in males described about 90% of the 29 patients.

Germline V lookup: CDR1 LNHDA, CDR2 SQIVND (reference sequence). This CDR3 comprises 15 residues. Between the trimmed V and J ends, which lost 5 bases and 2 bases, there was a span of 16 bases. Sequenced by immunoSEQ multiplex PCR; TCRdb stores in-frame clones only, minus some. In the table there are roughly 56,000 clones, roughly 84% of which are singletons. Sample time point: pretreatment peripheral blood. The sequences come from PBMCs, collected around atezolizumab (anti-PD-L1) treatment. The sequence was obtained from a man between 60 and 70 years old with urothelial cancer. This chain uses TRBV19 with TRBJ2-7; D may be TRBD1 (6 bases). The DNA of the CDR3 is TGTGCCAGTAGTTCAATTGAAGGGACAACCTACGAGCAGTACTTC. It yields the protein CASSSIEGTTYEQYF. The whole variable domain, filled in from reference TRBV19 and TRBJ2-7, reads DGGITQSPKYLFRKEGQNVTLSCEQNLNHDAMYWYRQDPGQGLRLIYYSQIVNDFQKGDIAEGYSVSREKKESFPLTVTSAQKNPTAFYLCASSSIEGTTYEQYFGPGTRLTVT.